This is a list of T cell receptor beta chains from one sample in a study of blood T cell repertoires in COVID-19. The table came from immunoSEQ multiplex PCR; TCRdb's copy has only in-frame clones and leaves some out. Here the sample spans 150,000 or so clones, approximately 83% being singletons. Material: PBMCs or T cells enriched from blood (not recorded which). Every receptor here comes from a middle-aged man who had recovered from COVID-19. The conserved cysteine and the conserved F or W are not part of the CDR3 here. The D gene is left open where the match is weak.

d_call	v_call	j_call	cdr3_aa
TRBD1	TRBV18	TRBJ1-1	ASSSGQGRMNTEAF
TRBD1	TRBV6-2/TRBV6-3	TRBJ2-7	ASSSWTGGTPYEQY
-	TRBV6-8	TRBJ2-2	ASSYGPGNNTGELF
TRBD2	TRBV5-6	TRBJ2-5	ASSLGTSGGARVVETQY
TRBD1	TRBV10-2	TRBJ2-1	ASSDFGTGRNEQF
-	TRBV2	TRBJ1-6	ASCWVGGDSPLH
TRBD1	TRBV6-5	TRBJ2-7	ASSPTGGPYEQY
TRBD1	TRBV6-5	TRBJ1-1	ASSGQGSGTEAF
-	TRBV5-6	TRBJ1-1	ASSFKNTEAF
-	TRBV11-2	TRBJ1-2	ASSLTDSNYGYT
TRBD1	TRBV6-5	TRBJ1-1	ASRRPGQGAAEAF
TRBD2	TRBV5-8	TRBJ2-1	ASSLDLAGEQF
-	TRBV4-1	TRBJ1-5	ASSQGQAFNQPQH
TRBD2	TRBV2	TRBJ2-1	ASDLGLAGGYF
-	TRBV18	TRBJ1-1	ASSPPIRGGGTEAF
-	TRBV12-3/TRBV12-4	TRBJ2-7	ASSLASLEQY
TRBD2	TRBV3-1/TRBV3-2	TRBJ2-5	ASSQKRGASWGQETQY
TRBD1	TRBV5-8	TRBJ1-2	ASSQGAWGYT
TRBD1	TRBV2	TRBJ2-3	ASTSQGVADTQY
TRBD1	TRBV7-2	TRBJ1-6	ASRLGQSSPPLH
TRBD2	TRBV7-2	TRBJ2-7	ASSSGGGRSYEQY
-	TRBV7-3	TRBJ1-6	ASSLTLASPLH